These T cell receptor beta chains were read from a single sample in a study of blood T cell repertoires in COVID-19. Profiling relied on immunoSEQ multiplex PCR, and the TCRdb table lists in-frame clones only, not all of them. The data contain about 140,000 clones, 80% to 90% of them singletons. Input material: peripheral blood. The receptors originated from a woman aged 45-65 years with acute or convalescent COVID-19. CDR3s include the opening cysteine and the closing phenylalanine or tryptophan.

v_call: TRBV6-2/TRBV6-3; cdr3_aa: CASSRRDRGYEQYF
v_call: TRBV18; cdr3_aa: CASSQRTGVGNTIYF
v_call: TRBV7-2; cdr3_aa: CASSLRLNEKLFF
v_call: TRBV2; cdr3_aa: CASSGGTGTQPQHF
v_call: TRBV5-1; cdr3_aa: CASSPGQGRTDTQYF
v_call: TRBV7-3; cdr3_aa: CASSLPGSGELFF
v_call: TRBV19; cdr3_aa: CASKDSSNTEAFF
v_call: TRBV6-5; cdr3_aa: CASSKGGRGTEAFF
v_call: TRBV9; cdr3_aa: CASSVGVGQGSSYEQYF
v_call: TRBV27; cdr3_aa: CASRSGSSNQPQHF
v_call: TRBV9; cdr3_aa: CASSPGGAGRSYGYTF
v_call: TRBV28; cdr3_aa: CASSTYNEQFF
v_call: TRBV28; cdr3_aa: CASSLPGQGVGWAGNTIYF
v_call: TRBV7-8; cdr3_aa: CASSPRLVGEQYF
v_call: TRBV24-1; cdr3_aa: CATSDLGEGLAKNIQYF
v_call: TRBV6-5; cdr3_aa: CASSQLFWEKDTQYF
v_call: TRBV18; cdr3_aa: CASSPGGTGGFYEQYF
v_call: TRBV5-8; cdr3_aa: CASSLGLSRDGYTF
v_call: TRBV5-4; cdr3_aa: CASSRTSDSYEQYF
v_call: TRBV27; cdr3_aa: CASSSHRVSTNEKLFF
v_call: TRBV4-1; cdr3_aa: CASSPRLGYEQYF
v_call: TRBV24-1; cdr3_aa: CATSETPTGGGDEQFF
v_call: TRBV12-3/TRBV12-4; cdr3_aa: CASSSGQGSTQYF
v_call: TRBV7-9; cdr3_aa: CASSPQGRGETQYF
v_call: TRBV28; cdr3_aa: CASKERDFTEAFF
v_call: TRBV14; cdr3_aa: CASSQDPRTQYF
v_call: TRBV19; cdr3_aa: CASSILAGDNYGYTF
v_call: TRBV7-3; cdr3_aa: CASSLNPLRAGSTDTQYF
v_call: TRBV24-1; cdr3_aa: CATMADRGPSPDTQYF
v_call: TRBV14; cdr3_aa: CASSQDAGRAFF
v_call: TRBV18; cdr3_aa: CASSPQGLHTGELFF
v_call: TRBV21-1; cdr3_aa: CASSPPLEQGCNQPQHF
v_call: TRBV5-1; cdr3_aa: CASSLAGGQETQYF
v_call: TRBV5-1; cdr3_aa: CASSLSQARGTEAFF
v_call: TRBV13; cdr3_aa: CASSLKRNTDTQYF
v_call: TRBV7-9; cdr3_aa: CASSFDRGGYQPQHF
v_call: TRBV30; cdr3_aa: CAWSRTRSNTGELFF
v_call: TRBV3-1/TRBV3-2; cdr3_aa: CASSQGSLAGVIEQFF
v_call: TRBV9; cdr3_aa: CASSATGQETQYF
v_call: TRBV5-6; cdr3_aa: CASSSGQGQPQHF
v_call: TRBV6-5; cdr3_aa: CASSYQGQETQYF